Below are 20 T cell receptor beta chains sequenced from a single sample in a study of cytomegalovirus exposure and HLA in healthy donors. The PCR ran on 60 Vbeta and 13 Jbeta primers. TCRdb's copy holds only in-frame clones and misses some; the assay was immunoSEQ multiplex PCR. The sample yields about 140,000 clones, 76% seen once. The sequenced sample was PBMCs. The source is a middle-aged man in good health and CMV-seronegative.

This chain joins TRBV19 and TRBJ2-2; maybe TRBD2 (5 bases). Trimming pared 5 bases from V and 6 bases from J, leaving 16 bases between. The CDR3 runs to 15 residues. Germline assignment: CDR1 LNHDA and CDR2 SQIVND (reference sequence). CDR3 DNA: TGTGCCAGTAGTGCTCTAGCTTCAATCCCCGGGGAGCTGTTTTTT. It yields the protein CASSALASIPGELFF.

The genes are TRBV2 and TRBJ2-2; 14 nucleotides align to TRBD2. Losses at the gene ends were 9 bases for V and 4 bases for J; bases not matched to a gene: 4. Germline lookup yields CDR1 SNHLY and CDR2 FYNNEI. The CDR3 spans 15 residues. The DNA for the CDR3 is TGTGCCAGTCGCGGACTAGCGGGAGGCACCGGGGAGCTGTTTTTT. The encoded protein is CASRGLAGGTGELFF.

Only a few counts were recorded for this clone. The J gene is TRBJ2-5, the V gene TRBV5-6, with 7 bases that match TRBD1. The germline gives CDR1 SGHDT, CDR2 YYEEEE. With 0 bases clipped from V and 5 bases from J, the junction kept 4 bases outside the gene matches. This CDR3 contains 14 residues. DNA for the CDR3: TGTGCCAGCAGCTTGGAGGGGGCGGTTGAGACCCAGTACTTC. Its protein is CASSLEGAVETQYF.

Regarding this clone: Other DNA variants within this sample encode the same CDR3. V usage is TRBV23-1 and J usage is TRBJ1-6, with 7 bases aligning to TRBD1. TRBV23-1 is marked as an open reading frame, function uncertain. Trimming took 5 bases from V and 4 from J; bases not matched to a gene: 20. The CDR3 consists of 20 residues. CDR3 bases: TGCGCCAGCAGTGACACGGGACAGAGGACGAAGTTCACTTATAATTCACCCCTCCACTTT. It translates to CASSDTGQRTKFTYNSPLHF.

This clone was recorded a few times. The chain links TRBV15 to TRBJ2-1; perhaps TRBD2 as D (6 bases). The CDR3 contains 16 residues. Germline CDR1 reads LNHNV; CDR2 reads YYDKDF (reference sequence). Deletions cut 2 bases from V and 9 bases from J, with 20 bases between. This CDR3 is CATSRSASAGASEQFF. CDR3 nucleotide sequence: TGTGCCACCAGCAGATCCGCTAGCGCGGGTGCATCTGAGCAGTTCTTC.

The gene calls are TRBV29-1 and TRBJ2-1; 7 bases map to TRBD2. The germline V gene encodes CDR1 SQVTM and CDR2 ANQGSEA. The CDR3 is 14 residues long. V shed 3 bases, J shed 5 bases, and the junction held 7 bases outside the gene matches. This chain's CDR3 is CSVDYGSGHNEQFF. As DNA, the CDR3 is TGCAGCGTTGATTATGGTAGCGGGCACAATGAGCAGTTCTTC.

The chain has TRBV27 and TRBJ2-7; D remains unclear. Looked up from germline, CDR1 is MNHEY and CDR2 is SMNVEV (reference sequence). The CDR3 covers 15 residues. V was cut by 0 bases and J by 2 bases, with 11 bases left in between. The CDR3 loop is CASSLSIGRTYEQYF. CDR3 coding DNA: TGTGCCAGCAGTTTATCGATCGGCAGGACCTACGAGCAGTACTTC.

This rearrangement joins TRBV18 to TRBJ2-1; 10 bases line up with TRBD2. Germline lookup yields CDR1 KGHSH and CDR2 LQKENI. J lost 8 bases, V lost 1 base, and 11 bases had no gene match. The CDR3 is 17 residues long. Written as DNA, the CDR3 is TGTGCCAGCTCACCACGGCCTAGCGGGAGTGGTCTTCATGAGCAGTTCTTC. Translated, it gives CASSPRPSGSGLHEQFF.

The chain employs TRBV27 and TRBJ1-2; D unresolved. Germline V gene lookup returns CDR1 MNHEY and CDR2 SMNVEV (reference sequence). The CDR3 contains 19 residues. V was pared by 6 bases and J by 5 bases, with 31 bases between. In DNA, the CDR3 is TGTGCCAGCAGCCCAAAACGGGATATCGGGGTCTATTTGGCGTATGGCTACACCTTC. It specifies CASSPKRDIGVYLAYGYTF.

This chain joins TRBV6-1 and TRBJ2-7; D not resolved. This CDR3 region has 15 residues. The germline V gene encodes CDR1 MNHNS and CDR2 SASEGT. V was cut by 3 bases and J by 2 bases, with 14 bases left in between. The CDR3 nucleotides are TGTGCCAGCAGTGAGCCGCGCGGAGCCCCCTACGAGCAGTACTTC. Translated, it gives CASSEPRGAPYEQYF.

This sequence joins TRBV11-2 and TRBJ2-7, with TRBD1 matching 9 bases. V shed 1 base, J shed 6 bases, and the junction held 4 bases outside the gene matches. Germline V gives CDR1 SGHAT, CDR2 FQNNGV. CDR3 length equals 14 residues. The CDR3 region has the DNA TGTGCCAGCAGCTTAGGGACAGGGGCTAGCGAGCAGTACTTC. Its protein is CASSLGTGASEQYF. The whole variable domain, remainder taken from reference TRBV11-2 and TRBJ2-7, is EAGVAQSPRYKIIEKRQSVAFWCNPISGHATLYWYQQILGQGPKLLIQFQNNGVVDDSQLPKDRFSAERLKGVDSTLKIQPAKLEDSAVYLCASSLGTGASEQYFGPGTRLTVT.

This clone has more than one count but fewer than ten. The chain couples TRBV9 to TRBJ2-2, with 9 positions matching TRBD2. Germline CDR1 is SGDLS and CDR2 is YYNGEE. After removal of 4 bases from V and 1 base from J, the junction contained 8 bases not matched to a gene. The CDR3 has 17 residues. CDR3: CASSPYAAGGNTGELFF. CDR3 coding DNA: TGTGCCAGCAGCCCTTACGCAGCGGGGGGGAACACCGGGGAGCTGTTTTTT.

This clone is a singleton in its sample. The chain couples TRBV4-1 to TRBJ2-3, with D hard to call. CDR1 is MGHRA and CDR2 is YSYEKL in the germline V gene. Trimming stripped 8 bases from V and 0 bases from J, with 15 bases between. The CDR3 contains 15 residues. Here the CDR3 reads CASGEISTSTDTQYF. The CDR3 DNA sequence: TGCGCCAGCGGAGAAATCAGCACTAGCACAGATACGCAGTATTTT.

The CDR3 reads CATSREAGGPYEQYF. Here the CDR3 DNA reads TGTGCCACCAGCAGAGAAGCGGGAGGGCCCTACGAGCAGTACTTC. This chain joins TRBV15 and TRBJ2-7, with TRBD2 identical over 10 bases. The trim removed 0 bases at V and 2 bases at J, leaving 1 base unmatched. Germline V lookup: CDR1 LNHNV, CDR2 YYDKDF (reference sequence). The CDR3 contains 15 residues.

This clone came up a few times. The V gene is TRBV5-1, the J gene TRBJ1-2; D is ambiguous. The V and J ends lost 0 bases and 6 bases respectively, with 6 bases between them. Germline V lookup: CDR1 SGHRS, CDR2 YFSETQ. This CDR3 comprises 12 residues. The CDR3 sequence is CASSLDGNGYTF. CDR3 DNA: TGCGCCAGCAGCTTGGACGGGAATGGCTACACCTTC. Based on the CDR3 plus reference TRBV5-1 and TRBJ1-2, the full variable domain is KAGVTQTPRYLIKTRGQQVTLSCSPISGHRSVSWYQQTPGQGLQFLFEYFSETQRNKGNFPGRFSGRQFSNSRSEMNVSTLELGDSALYLCASSLDGNGYTFGSGTRLTVV.

This chain connects TRBV5-4 to TRBJ2-5; the D is unclear. This CDR3 comprises 13 residues. Germline V CDR1 and CDR2: SGHNT, YYREEE (reference sequence). V was clipped by 3 bases and J by 3 bases, with 9 bases between them. CDR3 nucleotides: TGTGCCAGCAGCTACCTGGCGGAAGAGACCCAGTACTTC. Its translation is CASSYLAEETQYF.

There are a few counts of this clone. The chain has TRBV5-4 and TRBJ2-1, with 12 bases fitting TRBD2. Germline loops: CDR1 SGHNT, CDR2 YYREEE (reference sequence). The CDR3 is made up of 16 amino acids. J was trimmed by 8 bases and V by 4 bases; bases with no gene match: 10. The CDR3 nucleotides are TGTGCCAGCAGCCCGACAGCGACTAGCGGGAGCTATGAGCAGTTCTTC. This encodes CASSPTATSGSYEQFF.

The chain couples TRBV4-3 to TRBJ2-7; 12 bases are a match to TRBD2. The CDR3 runs to 20 residues. V was clipped by 0 bases and J by 6 bases; unmatched bases: 18. Germline CDR1 is LGHNA and CDR2 is YSLEER. For the CDR3, the DNA is TGCGCCAGCAGCCAAGAAGTCAGGGAGCTAGCGGGGGGGCCAACCGGCGAGCAGTACTTC. This gives the protein CASSQEVRELAGGPTGEQYF.

The chain combines TRBV30 with TRBJ1-4; TRBD1 might be the D (5 bases). The CDR3 is made up of 14 amino acids. The V end lost 5 bases, the J end lost 1 base, and 11 bases lay between the germline ends. CDR1 GTSNPN and CDR2 SVGIG come from the germline V gene (reference sequence). CDR3 bases: TGTGCCTGGGGACGGGGGGGAACTAATGAAAAACTGTTTTTT. Translated, it gives CAWGRGGTNEKLFF.

This clone was seen a few times. V is TRBV2 and J is TRBJ1-5, with TRBD1 as a possible D gene (6 bases). This CDR3 spans 16 amino acids. CDR1 is SNHLY and CDR2 is FYNNEI in the germline V gene. V was shortened by 3 bases and J by 2 bases, with 14 bases between the two germline ends. CDR3 in amino acids: CASSELGAVGNQPQHF. The DNA for the CDR3 is TGTGCCAGCAGTGAGCTGGGGGCGGTGGGCAATCAGCCCCAGCATTTT.